This T cell receptor beta chain originates from a study of T-cell memory formation after mild COVID-19. On the study more broadly: TCR clustering was largely donor specific. Study results and caveats: CD4/CD8 balance characterized clones contracting day 15 to 85, and CD4+ skew characterized later expanders. For contracting clones, CD4+ ones sat mainly in CM and EM, CD8+ in EMRA. Within pre-infection memory, some responding clones were found, suggesting cross-reactive memory joined.

MiXCR was run by TCRdb on the 5' RACE reads, yielding one entry per CDR3 protein. The sample lists around 530,000 distinct CDR3 sequences, less than 25% occurring once. This clonotype appeared a few times. Antigen: not known. The length of the CDR3 is 14 residues. The germline V gene encodes CDR1 SGHVS and CDR2 FNYEAQ. V was clipped by 5 bases and J by 6 bases, with 16 bases between them. The clonotype originates from an adult woman who had mild COVID-19 (a few samples of this study predate the infection). Cell type and time point are not known. V is TRBV7-6 and J is TRBJ1-2; TRBD1 is a possible D gene (5 bases). The sample was PBMCs or a T cell subset sorted from them (not recorded which). This CDR3 reads CASSPGRSGHGYTF. The DNA of the CDR3 is TGTGCCAGCAGCCCGGGACGTTCGGGGCATGGCTACACCTTC.